The 4 T cell receptor beta chains reported below all come from one sample, sequenced in a study of OX40 agonist ivuxolimab in advanced cancers. The data were produced by immunoSEQ multiplex PCR, yet TCRdb's version contains in-frame clones alone and is incomplete. The sample has tens of thousands of clones; about 78% are singletons. The sequencing here drew on CD4+ or CD8+ T cells sorted from blood, taken in a trial of the OX40 agonist ivuxolimab. These receptors came from an adult with an advanced solid tumor such as melanoma, head and neck, liver or kidney cancer.

This chain links TRBV27 with TRBJ2-1; D ambiguous. Germline values: CDR1 MNHEY, CDR2 SMNVEV (reference sequence). V gave up 5 bases and J gave up 3 bases, with 11 bases separating them. The length of the CDR3 is 14 residues. CDR3: CASSPVSDYNEQFF. CDR3 nucleotides: TGTGCCAGCAGTCCCGTGTCAGACTACAATGAGCAGTTCTTC.

At least ten counts were recorded for this clone. V usage is TRBV30 and J usage is TRBJ2-7, with TRBD1 as a possible D gene (7 bases). There are 14 residues in the CDR3. Germline V lookup: CDR1 GTSNPN, CDR2 SVGIG (reference sequence). Trimming left V 0 bases short and J 5 bases short, with 14 bases between. CDR3 coding DNA: TGTGCCTGGAGTGTAAATGGAGGGGGCGACGAGCAGTACTTC. Its translation: CAWSVNGGGDEQYF.

This clone was seen a single time. The chain links TRBV4-1 to TRBJ2-7; D not certain. The germline V gene has CDR1 MGHRA and CDR2 YSYEKL. V shed 3 bases and J shed 1 base, with 7 bases lying between them. The CDR3 spans 13 residues. CDR3 sequence reads: CASSQTPSYEQYF. The DNA of the CDR3 is TGCGCCAGCAGCCAGACACCTTCCTACGAGCAGTACTTC.

This clone came up a few times. This chain uses TRBV7-9 with TRBJ2-2; D might be TRBD2 (5 bases). The CDR3 sequence is 15 residues long. The germline gives CDR1 SEHNR, CDR2 FQNEAQ (reference sequence). Trimming shortened V by 4 bases and J by 4 bases, and 13 bases separated the two germline ends. This chain's CDR3 is CASSSFVGGTGELFF. The CDR3 coding sequence is TGTGCCAGCAGCTCCTTTGTCGGAGGCACCGGGGAGCTGTTTTTT.